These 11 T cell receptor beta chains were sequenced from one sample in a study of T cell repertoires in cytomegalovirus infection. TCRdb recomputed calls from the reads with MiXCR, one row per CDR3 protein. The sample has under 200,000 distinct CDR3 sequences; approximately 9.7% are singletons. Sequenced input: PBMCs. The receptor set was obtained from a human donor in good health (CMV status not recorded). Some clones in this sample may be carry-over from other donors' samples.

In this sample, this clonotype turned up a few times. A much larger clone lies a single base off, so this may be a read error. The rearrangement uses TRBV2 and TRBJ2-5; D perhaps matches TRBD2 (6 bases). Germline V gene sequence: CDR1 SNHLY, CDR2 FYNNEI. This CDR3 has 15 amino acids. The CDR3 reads CASSEDSGRLETQCF. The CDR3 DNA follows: TGTGCCAGCAGTGAAGACTCCGGGAGATTGGAGACCCAGTGCTTC.

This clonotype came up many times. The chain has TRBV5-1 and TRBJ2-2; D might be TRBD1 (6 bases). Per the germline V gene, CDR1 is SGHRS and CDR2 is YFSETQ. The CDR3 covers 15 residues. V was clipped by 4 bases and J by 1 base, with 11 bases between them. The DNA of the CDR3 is TGCGCCAGCAGCATTACAGGGAAGAACACCGGGGAGCTGTTTTTT. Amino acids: CASSITGKNTGELFF.

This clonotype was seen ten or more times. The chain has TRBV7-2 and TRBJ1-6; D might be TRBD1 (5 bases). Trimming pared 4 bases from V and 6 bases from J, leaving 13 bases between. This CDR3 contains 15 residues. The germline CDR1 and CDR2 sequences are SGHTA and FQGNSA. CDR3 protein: CASSYLRGLNSPLHF. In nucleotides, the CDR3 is TGTGCCAGCAGCTACCTGCGGGGACTTAATTCACCCCTCCACTTT.

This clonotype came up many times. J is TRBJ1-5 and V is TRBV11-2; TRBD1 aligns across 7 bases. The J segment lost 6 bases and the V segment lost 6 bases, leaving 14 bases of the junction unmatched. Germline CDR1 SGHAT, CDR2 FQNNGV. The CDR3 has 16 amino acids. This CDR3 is CASSSPRQGRRQPQHF. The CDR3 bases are TGTGCCAGCAGTTCACCAAGACAGGGCCGTCGTCAGCCCCAGCATTTT. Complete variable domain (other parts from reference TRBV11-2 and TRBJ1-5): EAGVAQSPRYKIIEKRQSVAFWCNPISGHATLYWYQQILGQGPKLLIQFQNNGVVDDSQLPKDRFSAERLKGVDSTLKIQPAKLEDSAVYLCASSSPRQGRRQPQHFGDGTRLSIL.

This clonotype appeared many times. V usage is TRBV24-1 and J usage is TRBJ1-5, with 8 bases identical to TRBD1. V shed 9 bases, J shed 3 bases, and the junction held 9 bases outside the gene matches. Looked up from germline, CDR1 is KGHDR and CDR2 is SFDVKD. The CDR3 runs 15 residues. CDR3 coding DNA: TGTGCCACCGGACCCGGGACAGGTAACAATCAGCCCCAGCATTTT. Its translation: CATGPGTGNNQPQHF.

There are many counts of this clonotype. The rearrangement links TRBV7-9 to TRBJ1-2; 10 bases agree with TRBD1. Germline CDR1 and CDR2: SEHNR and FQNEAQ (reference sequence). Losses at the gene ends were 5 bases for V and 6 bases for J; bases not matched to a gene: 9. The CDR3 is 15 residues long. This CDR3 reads CASSRQGTGVDGYTF. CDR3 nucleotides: TGTGCCAGCAGCCGCCAGGGGACAGGGGTCGATGGCTACACCTTC.

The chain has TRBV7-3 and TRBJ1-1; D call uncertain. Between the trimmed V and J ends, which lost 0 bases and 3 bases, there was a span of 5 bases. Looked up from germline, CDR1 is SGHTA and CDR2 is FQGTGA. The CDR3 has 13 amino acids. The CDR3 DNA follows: TGTGCCAGCAGCTTAACGCTAGACACTGAAGCTTTCTTT. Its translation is CASSLTLDTEAFF.

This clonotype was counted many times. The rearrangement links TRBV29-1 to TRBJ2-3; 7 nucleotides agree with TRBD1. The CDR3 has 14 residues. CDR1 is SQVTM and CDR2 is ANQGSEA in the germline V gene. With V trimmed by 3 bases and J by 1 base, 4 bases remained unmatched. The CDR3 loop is CSVDDRVGTDTQYF. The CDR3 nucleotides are TGCAGCGTTGATGACAGGGTCGGCACAGATACGCAGTATTTT.

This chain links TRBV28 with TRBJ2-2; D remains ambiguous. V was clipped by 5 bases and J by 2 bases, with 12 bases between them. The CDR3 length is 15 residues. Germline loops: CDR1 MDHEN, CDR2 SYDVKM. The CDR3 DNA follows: TGTGCCAGCAGTAGAAACGGGCCTAACACCGGGGAGCTGTTTTTT. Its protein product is CASSRNGPNTGELFF.

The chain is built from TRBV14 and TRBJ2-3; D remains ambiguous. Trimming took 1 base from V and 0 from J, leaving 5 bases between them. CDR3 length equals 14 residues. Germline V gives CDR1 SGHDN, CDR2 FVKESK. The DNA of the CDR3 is TGTGCCAGCAGCCAAGCTGGTAGCACAGATACGCAGTATTTT. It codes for CASSQAGSTDTQYF. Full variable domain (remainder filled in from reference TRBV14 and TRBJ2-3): EAGVTQFPSHSVIEKGQTVTLRCDPISGHDNLYWYRRVMGKEIKFLLHFVKESKQDESGMPNNRFLAERTGGTYSTLKVQPAELEDSGVYFCASSQAGSTDTQYFGPGTRLTVL.

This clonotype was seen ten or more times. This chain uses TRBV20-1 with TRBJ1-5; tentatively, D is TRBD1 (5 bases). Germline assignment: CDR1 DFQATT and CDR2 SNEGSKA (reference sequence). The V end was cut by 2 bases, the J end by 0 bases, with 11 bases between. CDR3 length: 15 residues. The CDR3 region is CSARYGGGSNQPQHF. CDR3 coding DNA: TGCAGTGCTAGATACGGGGGGGGTAGCAATCAGCCCCAGCATTTT.